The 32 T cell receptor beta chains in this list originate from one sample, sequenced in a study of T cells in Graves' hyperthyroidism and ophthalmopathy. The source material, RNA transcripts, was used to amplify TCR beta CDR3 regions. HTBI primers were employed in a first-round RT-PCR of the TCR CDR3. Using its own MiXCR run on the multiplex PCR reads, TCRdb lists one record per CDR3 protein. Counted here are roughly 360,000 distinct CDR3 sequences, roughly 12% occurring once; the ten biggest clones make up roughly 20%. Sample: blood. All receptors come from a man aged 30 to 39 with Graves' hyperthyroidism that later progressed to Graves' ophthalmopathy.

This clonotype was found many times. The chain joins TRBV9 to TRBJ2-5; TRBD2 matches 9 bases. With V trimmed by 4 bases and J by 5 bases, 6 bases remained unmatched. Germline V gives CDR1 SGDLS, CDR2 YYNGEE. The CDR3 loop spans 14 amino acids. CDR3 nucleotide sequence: TGTGCCAGCAGCCCCCCAGCGGGGGGTGAGACCCAGTACTTC. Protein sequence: CASSPPAGGETQYF.

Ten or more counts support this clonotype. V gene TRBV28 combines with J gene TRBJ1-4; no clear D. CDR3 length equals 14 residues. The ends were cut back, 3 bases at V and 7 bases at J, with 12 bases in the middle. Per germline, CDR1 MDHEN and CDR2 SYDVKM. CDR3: CASSLFREGEKLFF. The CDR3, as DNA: TGTGCCAGCAGTTTGTTCAGAGAGGGTGAAAAACTGTTTTTT. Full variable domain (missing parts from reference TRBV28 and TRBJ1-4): DVKVTQSSRYLVKRTGEKVFLECVQDMDHENMFWYRQDPGLGLRLIYFSYDVKMKEKGDIPEGYSVSREKKERFSLILESASTNQTSMYLCASSLFREGEKLFFGSGTQLSVL.

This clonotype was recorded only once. The CDR3 nucleotides are TGTGCCAGCAGCTTGGGAATGGCCCGGAAACCTAATAACTATGGCTACACCTTC. Its translation: CASSLGMARKPNNYGYTF. The rearrangement links TRBV5-6 to TRBJ1-2; D not certain. Trimming cost V 0 bases and J 1 base, with 19 bases left between them. CDR1 and CDR2 from the germline V gene are SGHDT and YYEEEE. This CDR3 has 18 residues.

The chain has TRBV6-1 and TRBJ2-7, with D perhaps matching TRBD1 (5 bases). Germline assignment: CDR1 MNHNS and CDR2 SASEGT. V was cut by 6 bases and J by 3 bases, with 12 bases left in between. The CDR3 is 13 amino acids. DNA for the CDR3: TGTGCCAGCAGACCAGACAGAGACTACGAGCAGTACTTC. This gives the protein CASRPDRDYEQYF.

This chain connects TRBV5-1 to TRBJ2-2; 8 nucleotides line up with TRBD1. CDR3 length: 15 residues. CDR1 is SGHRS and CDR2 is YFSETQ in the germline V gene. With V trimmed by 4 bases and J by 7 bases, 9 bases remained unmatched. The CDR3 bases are TGCGCCAGCAGCACCTGGGACAGGTTCCACGGGGAGCTGTTTTTT. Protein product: CASSTWDRFHGELFF. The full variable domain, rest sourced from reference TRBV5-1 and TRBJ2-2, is KAGVTQTPRYLIKTRGQQVTLSCSPISGHRSVSWYQQTPGQGLQFLFEYFSETQRNKGNFPGRFSGRQFSNSRSEMNVSTLELGDSALYLCASSTWDRFHGELFFGEGSRLTVL.

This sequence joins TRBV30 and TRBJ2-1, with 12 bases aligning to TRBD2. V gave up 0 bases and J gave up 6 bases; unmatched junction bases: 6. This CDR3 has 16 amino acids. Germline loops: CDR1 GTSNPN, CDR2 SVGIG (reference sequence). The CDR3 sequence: CAWSVASGGALNEQFF. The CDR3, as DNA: TGTGCCTGGAGTGTGGCTAGCGGGGGGGCCCTCAATGAGCAGTTCTTC.

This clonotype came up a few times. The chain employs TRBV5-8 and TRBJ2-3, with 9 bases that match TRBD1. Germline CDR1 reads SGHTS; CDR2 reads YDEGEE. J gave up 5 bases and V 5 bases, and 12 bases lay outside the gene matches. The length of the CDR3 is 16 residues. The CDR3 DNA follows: TGTGCCAGCAGAAACGTAGACAGGGGGTTAGGAGATACGCAGTATTTT. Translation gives CASRNVDRGLGDTQYF.

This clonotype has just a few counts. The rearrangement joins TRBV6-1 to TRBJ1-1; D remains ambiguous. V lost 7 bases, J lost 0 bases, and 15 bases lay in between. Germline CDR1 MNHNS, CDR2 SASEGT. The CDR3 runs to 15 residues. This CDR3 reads CASTHLDSLNTEAFF. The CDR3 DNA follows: TGTGCCAGCACTCACCTCGATTCACTGAACACTGAAGCTTTCTTT.

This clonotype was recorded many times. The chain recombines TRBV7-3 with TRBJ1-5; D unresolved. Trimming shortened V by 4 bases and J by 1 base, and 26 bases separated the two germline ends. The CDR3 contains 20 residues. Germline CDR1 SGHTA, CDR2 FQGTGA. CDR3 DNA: TGTGCCAGCAGCTGGCGATGCAGCGGGCGCGGAGGGAAAAGCAATCAGCCCCAGCATTTT. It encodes CASSWRCSGRGGKSNQPQHF.

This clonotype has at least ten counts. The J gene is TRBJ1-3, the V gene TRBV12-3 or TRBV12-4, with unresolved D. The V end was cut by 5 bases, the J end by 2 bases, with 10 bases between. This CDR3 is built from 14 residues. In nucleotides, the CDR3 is TGTGCCAGCAGTCCATACTACCCTGGAAACACCATATATTTT. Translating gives CASSPYYPGNTIYF.

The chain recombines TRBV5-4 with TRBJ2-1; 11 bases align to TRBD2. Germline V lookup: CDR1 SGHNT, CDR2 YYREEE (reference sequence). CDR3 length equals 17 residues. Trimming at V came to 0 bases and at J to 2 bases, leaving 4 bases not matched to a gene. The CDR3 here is CASSLGGSGGAYNEQFF. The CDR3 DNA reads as TGTGCCAGCAGCTTGGGAGGTAGCGGGGGGGCCTACAATGAGCAGTTCTTC.

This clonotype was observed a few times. The CDR3 coding sequence is TGTGCCAGCAGTTACTGGGACTCCCTAAGGACCGGGGAGCTGTTTTTT. Translated: CASSYWDSLRTGELFF. This chain uses TRBV6-5 with TRBJ2-2; TRBD2 might be the D (6 bases). V lost 1 base and J lost 5, with 14 bases in between. Germline V gives CDR1 MNHEY, CDR2 SVGAGI. The CDR3 length is 16 residues.

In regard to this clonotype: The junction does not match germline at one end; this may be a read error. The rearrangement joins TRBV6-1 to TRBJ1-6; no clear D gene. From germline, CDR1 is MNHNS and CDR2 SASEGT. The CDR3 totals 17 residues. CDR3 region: CASIHEWNRAPFSALHF. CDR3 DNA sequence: TGTGCCAGCATTCATGAGTGGAACCGGGCCCCTTTTTCAGCCCTCCACTTT.

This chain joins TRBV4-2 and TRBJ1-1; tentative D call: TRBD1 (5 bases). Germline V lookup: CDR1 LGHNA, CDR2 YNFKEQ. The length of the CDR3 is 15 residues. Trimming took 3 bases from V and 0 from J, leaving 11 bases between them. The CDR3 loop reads CASSHDRNMNTEAFF. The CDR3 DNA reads TGTGCCAGCAGCCACGACAGAAACATGAACACTGAAGCTTTCTTT.

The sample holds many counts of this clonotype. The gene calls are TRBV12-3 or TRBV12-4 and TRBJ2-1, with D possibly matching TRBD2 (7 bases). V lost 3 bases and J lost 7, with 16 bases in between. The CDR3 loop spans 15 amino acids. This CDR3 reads CASSFKGGGLNEQFF. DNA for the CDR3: TGTGCCAGCAGTTTTAAGGGGGGGGGCCTAAATGAGCAGTTCTTC.

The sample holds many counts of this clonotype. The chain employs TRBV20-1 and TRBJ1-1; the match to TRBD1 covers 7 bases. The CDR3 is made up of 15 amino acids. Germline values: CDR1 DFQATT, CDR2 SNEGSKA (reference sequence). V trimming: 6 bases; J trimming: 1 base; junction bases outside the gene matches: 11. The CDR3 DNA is TGCAGTGCCCCCCCCGACAGGGCCCCGAACACTGAAGCTTTCTTT. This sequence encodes CSAPPDRAPNTEAFF.

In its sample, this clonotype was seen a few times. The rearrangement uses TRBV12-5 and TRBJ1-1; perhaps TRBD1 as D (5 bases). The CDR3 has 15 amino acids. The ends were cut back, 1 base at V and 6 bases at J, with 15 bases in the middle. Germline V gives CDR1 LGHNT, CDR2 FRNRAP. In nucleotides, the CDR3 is TGTGCTAGTGGTTTGGAGCAGGGTTTTGGTGCTGAAGCTTTCTTT. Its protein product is CASGLEQGFGAEAFF.

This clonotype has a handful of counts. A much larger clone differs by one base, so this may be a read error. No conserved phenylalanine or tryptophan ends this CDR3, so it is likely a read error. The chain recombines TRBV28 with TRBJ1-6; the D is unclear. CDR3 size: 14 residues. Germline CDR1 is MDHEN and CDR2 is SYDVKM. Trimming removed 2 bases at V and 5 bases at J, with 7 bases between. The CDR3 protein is CASSLRQDNSPLHS. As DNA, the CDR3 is TGTGCCAGCAGTTTACGCCAAGATAATTCACCCCTCCACTCT.

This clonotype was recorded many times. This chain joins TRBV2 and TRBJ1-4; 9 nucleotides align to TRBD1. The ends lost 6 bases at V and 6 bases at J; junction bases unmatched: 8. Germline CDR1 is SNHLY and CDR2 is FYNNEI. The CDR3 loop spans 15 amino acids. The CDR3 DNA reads TGTGCCAGCAGCCGAGCCACAGGGGGCTATGAAAAACTGTTTTTT. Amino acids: CASSRATGGYEKLFF.

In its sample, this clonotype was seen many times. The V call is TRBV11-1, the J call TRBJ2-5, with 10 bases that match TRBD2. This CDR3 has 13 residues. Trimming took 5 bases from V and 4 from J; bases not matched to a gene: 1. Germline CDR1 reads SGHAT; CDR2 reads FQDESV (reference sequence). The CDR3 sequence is CASSQRGGETQYF. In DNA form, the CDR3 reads TGTGCCAGCAGCCAGCGGGGGGGAGAGACCCAGTACTTC.

CDR3 sequence: CASSPVSSGQPQHF. CDR3 nucleotides: TGTGCCAGCTCACCAGTATCGTCCGGTCAGCCCCAGCATTTT. This sequence joins TRBV18 and TRBJ1-5; D ambiguous. The CDR3 loop spans 14 amino acids. V dropped 2 bases and J dropped 6 bases, with 11 bases sitting between them. Germline values: CDR1 KGHSH, CDR2 LQKENI.

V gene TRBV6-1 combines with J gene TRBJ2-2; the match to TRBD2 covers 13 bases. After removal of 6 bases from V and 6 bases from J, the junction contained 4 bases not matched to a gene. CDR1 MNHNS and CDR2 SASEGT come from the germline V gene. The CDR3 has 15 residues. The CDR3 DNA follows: TGTGCCAGCAGAGTACTAGCGGGGGGGCCCGGGGAGCTGTTTTTT. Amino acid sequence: CASRVLAGGPGELFF.

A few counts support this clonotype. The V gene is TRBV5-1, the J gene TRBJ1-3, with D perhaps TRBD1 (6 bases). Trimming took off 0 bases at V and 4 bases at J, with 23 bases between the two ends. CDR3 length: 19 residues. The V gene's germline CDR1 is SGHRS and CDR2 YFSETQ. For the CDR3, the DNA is TGCGCCAGCAGCTTGGCGGGGGGCAAGTATTCAACGGACGGAAACACCATATATTTT. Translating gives CASSLAGGKYSTDGNTIYF.

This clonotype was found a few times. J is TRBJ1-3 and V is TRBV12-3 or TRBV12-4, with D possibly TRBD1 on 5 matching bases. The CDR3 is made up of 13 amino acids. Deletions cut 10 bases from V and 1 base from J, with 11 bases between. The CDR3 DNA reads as TGTGCCACAACCCGGGGGTCTGGAAACACCATATATTTT. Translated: CATTRGSGNTIYF.

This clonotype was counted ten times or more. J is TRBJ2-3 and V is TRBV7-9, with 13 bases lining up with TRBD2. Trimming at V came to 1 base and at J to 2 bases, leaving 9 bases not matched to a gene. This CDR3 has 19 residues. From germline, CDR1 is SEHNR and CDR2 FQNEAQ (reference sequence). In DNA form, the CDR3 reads TGTGCCAGCAGCTTAGAGTGGGGACTAGCGGGGCCCATCACAGATACGCAGTATTTT. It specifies CASSLEWGLAGPITDTQYF.

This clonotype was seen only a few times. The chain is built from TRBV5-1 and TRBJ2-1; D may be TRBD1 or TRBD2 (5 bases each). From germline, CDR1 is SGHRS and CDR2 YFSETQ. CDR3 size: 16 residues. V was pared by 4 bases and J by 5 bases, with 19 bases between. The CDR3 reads CASSPERGSWHNEQFF. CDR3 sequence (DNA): TGCGCCAGCAGCCCGGAGAGGGGTAGCTGGCACAATGAGCAGTTCTTC.

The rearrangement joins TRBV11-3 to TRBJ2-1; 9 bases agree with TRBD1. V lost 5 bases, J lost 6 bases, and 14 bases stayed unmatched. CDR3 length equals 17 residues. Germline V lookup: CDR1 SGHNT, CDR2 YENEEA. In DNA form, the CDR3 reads TGTGCCAGCAGCACCCCGCGGGGACAGGGATGGGCCAATGAGCAGTTCTTC. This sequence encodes CASSTPRGQGWANEQFF.

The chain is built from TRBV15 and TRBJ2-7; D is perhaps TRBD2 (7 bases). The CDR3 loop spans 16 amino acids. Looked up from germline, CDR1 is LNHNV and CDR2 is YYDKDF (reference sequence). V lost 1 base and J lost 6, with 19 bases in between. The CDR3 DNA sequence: TGTGCCACCAGCAGAGGGGGGGGGGGCTTAAGAGGCGAGCAGTACTTC. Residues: CATSRGGGGLRGEQYF.

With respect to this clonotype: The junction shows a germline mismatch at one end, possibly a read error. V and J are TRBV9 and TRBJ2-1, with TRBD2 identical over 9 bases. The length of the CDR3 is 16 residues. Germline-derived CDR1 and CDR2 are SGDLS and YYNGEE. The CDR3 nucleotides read TGTGCCAGCAGCGCACATAGCGGGAGCCCCTATAATGAGCAGTTCTTC. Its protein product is CASSAHSGSPYNEQFF. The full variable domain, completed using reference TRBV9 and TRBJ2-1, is DSGVTQTPKHLITATGQRVTLRCSPRSGDLSVYWYQQSLDQGLQFLIQYYNGEERAKGNILERFSAQQFPDLHSELNLSSLELGDSALYFCASSAHSGSPYNEQFFGPGTRLTVL.

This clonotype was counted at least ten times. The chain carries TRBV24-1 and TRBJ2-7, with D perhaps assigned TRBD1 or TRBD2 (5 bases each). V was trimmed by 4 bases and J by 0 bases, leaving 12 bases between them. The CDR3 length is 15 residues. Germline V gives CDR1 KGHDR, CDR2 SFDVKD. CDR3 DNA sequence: TGTGCCACCAGTGACACCGGGACGTCCTCCTACGAGCAGTACTTC. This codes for CATSDTGTSSYEQYF.

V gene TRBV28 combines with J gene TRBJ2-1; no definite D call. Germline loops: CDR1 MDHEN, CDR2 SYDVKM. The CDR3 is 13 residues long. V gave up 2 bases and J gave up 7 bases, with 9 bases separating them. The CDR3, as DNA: TGTGCCAGCAGTTTAACCCCGAAGAATGAGCAGTTCTTC. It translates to CASSLTPKNEQFF.

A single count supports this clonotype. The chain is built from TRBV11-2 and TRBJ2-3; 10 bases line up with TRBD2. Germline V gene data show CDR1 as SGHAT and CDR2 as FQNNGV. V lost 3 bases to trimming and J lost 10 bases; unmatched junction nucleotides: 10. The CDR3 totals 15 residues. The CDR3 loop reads CASSFSSGGIASQYF. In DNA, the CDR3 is TGTGCCAGCAGCTTCTCTAGCGGGGGAATCGCGTCGCAGTATTTT.